Detailed here is one T cell receptor (beta chain). This sample was taken from a study of blood T cell repertoires in COVID-19. The germline V gene has CDR1 SGHDT and CDR2 YYEEEE. CDR3 length: 14 residues. Trimming at V came to 3 bases and at J to 8 bases, leaving 3 bases not matched to a gene. The table came from immunoSEQ multiplex PCR; TCRdb's copy has only in-frame clones and leaves some out. The table has roughly 160,000 clones, around four fifths seen once. This rearrangement joins TRBV5-6 to TRBJ2-1; 12 positions agree with TRBD2. This clonotype was obtained from a woman aged 80 or older with COVID-19, enrolled during active disease. The sample was peripheral blood. The CDR3, as DNA: TGTGCCAGCAGCTCACTAGCGGGAGGATATGAGCAGTTCTTC. This gives the protein CASSSLAGGYEQFF.